This is a list of T cell receptor beta chains from one sample in a study of blood T cells in healthy people across ages. A single record per CDR3 protein comes from TCRdb applying MiXCR to the 5' RACE reads. The table records approximately 1,000,000 distinct CDR3 sequences, roughly 45% of them present only once. Material: blood. Receptor source: a woman aged 60-70 years in good health. Each CDR3 is given with its conserved first and last residue. A D gene is named only where the DNA matches it firmly. Not every row has a clone size; where given, it reads once, few, many or a size class.

clone_size j_call v_call d_call cdr3_aa cdr3_nt
NA TRBJ2-2 TRBV6-6 NA CASSPRGTSSGTGELFF TGTGCCAGCAGTCCCCGAGGCACTAGCTCGGGCACCGGGGAGCTGTTTTTT
NA TRBJ2-7 TRBV5-1 NA CASSFKNAGPTSYEQYF TGCGCCAGCAGCTTTAAAAACGCCGGGCCTACCTCCTACGAGCAGTACTTC
once TRBJ2-7 TRBV5-1 NA CASSPVGATPYEQYF TGCGCCAGCAGCCCAGTGGGCGCGACGCCCTACGAGCAGTACTTC
NA TRBJ2-3 TRBV7-6 NA CASSLAGTGADTQYF TGTGCCAGCAGCTTAGCTGGGACTGGTGCAGATACGCAGTATTTT
NA TRBJ2-1 TRBV27 NA CASSFEANEYNEQFF TGTGCCAGCAGTTTTGAGGCGAACGAATACAATGAGCAGTTCTTC
few TRBJ2-7 TRBV11-1 NA CASSSLRDKGAYEQYF TGTGCCAGCAGCTCCCTCCGGGACAAAGGCGCCTACGAGCAGTACTTC
few TRBJ2-1 TRBV12-3/TRBV12-4 TRBD2 CASSPNSGEQFF TGTGCCAGCAGCCCTAATAGCGGGGAGCAGTTCTTC
many TRBJ2-7 TRBV29-1 TRBD1 CSVRTGVNEQYF TGCAGCGTAAGGACAGGGGTAAACGAGCAGTACTTC
few TRBJ1-5 TRBV6-6 NA CASYKGPYSDQPQHF TGTGCCAGCTATAAAGGGCCCTATAGCGATCAGCCCCAGCATTTT
few TRBJ2-7 TRBV7-8 NA CASSFPRGQGSYEQYF TGTGCCAGCAGCTTCCCCCGTGGTCAGGGCTCCTACGAGCAGTACTTC
NA TRBJ2-7 TRBV7-6 TRBD2 CASSLRPAGGFYEQYF TGTGCCAGCAGTCTGCGCCCAGCGGGAGGATTCTACGAGCAGTACTTC
NA TRBJ2-5 TRBV12-3/TRBV12-4 TRBD2 CASRPSGIEETQYF TGTGCCAGCAGGCCTAGCGGGATAGAAGAGACCCAGTACTTC
NA TRBJ2-1 TRBV2 NA CASTLIRVGNEQFF TGTGCCAGCACCTTAATAAGGGTCGGGAATGAGCAGTTCTTC